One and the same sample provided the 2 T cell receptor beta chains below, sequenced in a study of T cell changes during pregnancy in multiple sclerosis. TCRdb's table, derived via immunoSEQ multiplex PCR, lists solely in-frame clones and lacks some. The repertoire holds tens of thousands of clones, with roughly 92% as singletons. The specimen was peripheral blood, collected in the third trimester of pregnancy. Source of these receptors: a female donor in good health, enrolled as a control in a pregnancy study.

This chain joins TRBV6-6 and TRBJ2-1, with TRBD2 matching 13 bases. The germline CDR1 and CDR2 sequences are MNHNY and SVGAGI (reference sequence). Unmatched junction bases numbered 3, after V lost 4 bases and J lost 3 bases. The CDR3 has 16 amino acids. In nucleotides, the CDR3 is TGTGCCAGCAGTTTCCGGACTAGCGGGGGCTACAATGAGCAGTTCTTC. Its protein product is CASSFRTSGGYNEQFF.

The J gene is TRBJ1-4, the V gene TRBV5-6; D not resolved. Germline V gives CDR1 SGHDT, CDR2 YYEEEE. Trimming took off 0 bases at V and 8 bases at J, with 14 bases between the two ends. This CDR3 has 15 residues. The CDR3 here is CASSLGVTVGEKLFF. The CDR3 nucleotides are TGTGCCAGCAGCTTGGGGGTCACGGTCGGGGAAAAACTGTTTTTT.